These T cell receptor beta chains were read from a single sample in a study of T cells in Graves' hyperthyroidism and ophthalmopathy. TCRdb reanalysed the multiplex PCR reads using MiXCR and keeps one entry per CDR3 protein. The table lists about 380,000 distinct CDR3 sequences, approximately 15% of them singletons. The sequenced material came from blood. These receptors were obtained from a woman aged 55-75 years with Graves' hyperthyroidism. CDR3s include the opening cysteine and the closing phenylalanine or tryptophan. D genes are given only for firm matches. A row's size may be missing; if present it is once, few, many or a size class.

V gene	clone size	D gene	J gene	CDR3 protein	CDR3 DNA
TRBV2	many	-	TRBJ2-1	CASRGNGDEQFF	TGTGCCAGCAGGGGTAACGGGGATGAGCAGTTCTTC
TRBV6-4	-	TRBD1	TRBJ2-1	CASSDTTGSAIYEQFF	TGTGCCAGCAGTGACACGACAGGGTCGGCAATTTATGAGCAGTTCTTC
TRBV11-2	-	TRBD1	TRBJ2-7	CASSARDRASYEQYF	TGTGCCAGCAGTGCCCGGGACAGGGCGAGCTACGAGCAGTACTTC
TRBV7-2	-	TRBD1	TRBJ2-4	CASSFYSRDRRLAKNIQYF	TGTGCCAGCAGCTTCTACTCCCGGGACAGAAGACTAGCCAAAAACATTCAGTACTTC
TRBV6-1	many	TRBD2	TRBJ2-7	CASSYLSPSSGSEYEQYF	TGTGCCAGCAGCTATCTATCCCCCTCTAGCGGGAGTGAGTACGAGCAGTACTTC
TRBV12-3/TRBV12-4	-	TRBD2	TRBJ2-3	CASRAPGLAGGSTDTQYF	TGTGCCAGCAGGGCGCCGGGACTAGCGGGAGGTAGCACAGATACGCAGTATTTT
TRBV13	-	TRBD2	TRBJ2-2	CASSLALAGAGELFF	TGTGCCAGCAGCTTGGCACTAGCGGGGGCCGGGGAGCTGTTTTTT
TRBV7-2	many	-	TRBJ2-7	CASSFGTANEQYF	TGTGCCAGCAGCTTCGGGACCGCGAACGAGCAGTACTTC
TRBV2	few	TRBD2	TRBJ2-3	CASKPGGPPDTQYF	TGTGCCAGTAAGCCGGGAGGGCCCCCAGATACGCAGTATTTT
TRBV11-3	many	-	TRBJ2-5	CASRDGGIQETQYF	TGTGCCAGTCGGGATGGTGGGATCCAAGAGACCCAGTACTTC
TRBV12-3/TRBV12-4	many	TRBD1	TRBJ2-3	CASSSRQGDADTQYF	TGTGCCAGCAGTTCCCGACAGGGAGACGCAGATACGCAGTATTTT
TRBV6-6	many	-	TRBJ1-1	CASSYAAWSIAEAFF	TGTGCCAGCAGTTACGCTGCCTGGAGTATTGCTGAAGCTTTCTTT
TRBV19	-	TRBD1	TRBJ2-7	CASRPWDSSYEQYF	TGTGCCAGTAGGCCGTGGGACAGCTCCTACGAGCAGTACTTC
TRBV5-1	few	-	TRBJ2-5	CASSLNTQETQYF	TGCGCCAGCAGCTTGAACACGCAAGAGACCCAGTACTTC
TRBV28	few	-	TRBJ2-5	CASSSGGPQETQYF	TGTGCCAGCAGTTCGGGGGGCCCCCAAGAGACCCAGTACTTC
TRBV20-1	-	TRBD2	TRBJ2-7	CSAPLAGLAYNEQYF	TGCAGTGCGCCACTAGCGGGCCTAGCCTACAATGAGCAGTACTTC
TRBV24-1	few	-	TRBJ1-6	CATSSNQGSPLHF	TGTGCCACCAGCTCTAACCAGGGTTCACCCCTCCACTTT
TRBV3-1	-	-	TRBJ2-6	CASSQDLGSGANVLTF	TGTGCCAGCAGCCAAGATCTAGGGTCAGGGGCCAACGTCCTGACTTTC
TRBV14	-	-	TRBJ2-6	CASSQWAPGPLLSGANVLTF	TGTGCCAGCAGCCAATGGGCTCCAGGCCCTCTGCTCTCTGGGGCCAACGTCCTGACTTTC
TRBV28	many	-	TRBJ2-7	CASSFAQGDEQYF	TGTGCCAGCAGTTTCGCTCAAGGCGACGAGCAGTACTTC
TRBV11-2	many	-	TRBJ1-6	CASSWDLYNSPLHF	TGTGCCAGCAGCTGGGACCTCTATAATTCACCCCTCCACTTT
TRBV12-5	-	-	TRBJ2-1	CASGLVGRGEGSYNEQFF	TGTGCTAGTGGTTTGGTAGGAAGGGGGGAGGGATCCTACAATGAGCAGTTCTTC
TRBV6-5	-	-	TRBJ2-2	CASSSWDTTSTGELFF	TGTGCCAGCAGTTCATGGGACACAACATCAACCGGGGAGCTGTTTTTT
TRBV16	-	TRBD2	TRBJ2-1	CASSQLSGRGRSYNEQFF	TGTGCCAGCAGCCAACTTAGCGGGAGGGGCCGCTCCTACAATGAGCAGTTCTTC
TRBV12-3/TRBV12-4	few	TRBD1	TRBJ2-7	CASSLVAYRDRGGEQYF	TGTGCCAGCAGTTTAGTGGCGTATAGGGACAGGGGAGGGGAGCAGTACTTC
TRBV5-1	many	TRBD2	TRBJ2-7	CASSLATSGRNEQYF	TGCGCCAGCAGCTTGGCGACTAGCGGGAGAAACGAGCAGTACTTC
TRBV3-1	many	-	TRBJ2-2	CASSPWDRSTGELFF	TGTGCCAGCAGCCCTTGGGACCGATCAACCGGGGAGCTGTTTTTT
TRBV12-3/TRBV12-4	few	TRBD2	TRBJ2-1	CASSVRRGLAGSWGNEQFF	TGTGCCAGCAGTGTTCGCCGGGGGCTAGCGGGATCATGGGGCAATGAGCAGTTCTTC
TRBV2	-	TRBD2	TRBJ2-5	CASSEEGGQETQYF	TGTGCCAGCAGTGAAGAGGGAGGGCAAGAGACCCAGTACTTC
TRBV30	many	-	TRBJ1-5	CAWSSRGGSNQPQHF	TGTGCCTGGAGTTCCAGGGGAGGGAGCAATCAGCCCCAGCATTTT
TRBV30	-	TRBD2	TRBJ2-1	CAWRPQGTSGSHEQFF	TGTGCCTGGAGGCCCCAGGGGACTAGCGGCAGTCATGAGCAGTTCTTC
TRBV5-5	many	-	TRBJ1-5	CASSLDGRGLEPQHF	TGTGCCAGCAGCTTGGACGGAAGGGGTCTGGAGCCCCAGCATTTT
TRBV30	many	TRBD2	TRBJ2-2	CAWRGEGLSTGELFF	TGTGCCTGGAGGGGGGAGGGCCTAAGTACCGGGGAGCTGTTTTTT
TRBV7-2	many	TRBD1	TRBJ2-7	CASSFRRDRAYEQYF	TGTGCCAGCAGCTTCCGCCGGGACAGGGCCTACGAGCAGTACTTC
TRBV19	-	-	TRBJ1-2	CASSGLVGSYGYTF	TGTGCCAGTAGTGGCCTCGTCGGCAGCTATGGCTACACCTTC
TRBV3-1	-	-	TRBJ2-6	CASSTPGRESKGANVLTF	TGTGCCAGCAGCACGCCAGGCAGGGAGTCTAAAGGGGCCAACGTCCTGACTTTC
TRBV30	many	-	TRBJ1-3	CAWSVPGQSNSGNTIYF	TGTGCCTGGAGTGTACCAGGGCAGAGCAACTCTGGAAACACCATATATTTT
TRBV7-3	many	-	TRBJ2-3	CASSLRAGGGTDTQYF	TGTGCCAGCAGCTTAAGGGCAGGCGGAGGCACAGATACGCAGTATTTT
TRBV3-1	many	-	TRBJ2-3	CASSSLRTDTQYF	TGTGCCAGCAGCTCTCTCCGCACAGATACGCAGTATTTT
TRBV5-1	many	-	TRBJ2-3	CASSTDGGMDTQYF	TGCGCCAGCAGCACCGACGGTGGGATGGATACGCAGTATTTT
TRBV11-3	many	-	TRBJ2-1	CASSLVGQTYNEQFF	TGTGCCAGCAGCTTAGTTGGACAGACCTACAATGAGCAGTTCTTC
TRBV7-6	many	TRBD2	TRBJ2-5	CASSSRKEREGQETQYF	TGTGCCAGCAGCTCCAGGAAAGAGCGGGAGGGTCAAGAGACCCAGTACTTC
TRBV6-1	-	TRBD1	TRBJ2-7	CASISRTGSYEQYF	TGTGCCAGCATTTCCCGGACAGGGTCCTACGAGCAGTACTTC
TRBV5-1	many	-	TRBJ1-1	CASTRGAANTEAFF	TGCGCCAGCACCCGAGGGGCGGCGAACACTGAAGCTTTCTTT
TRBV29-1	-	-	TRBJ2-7	CSVEGSGGEQYF	TGCAGCGTTGAAGGGTCGGGCGGGGAGCAGTACTTC
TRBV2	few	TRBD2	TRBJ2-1	CASRGTSGGEQFF	TGTGCCAGCAGAGGGACTAGCGGGGGTGAGCAGTTCTTC
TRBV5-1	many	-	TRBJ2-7	CASSFVQGKGSYEQYF	TGCGCCAGCAGCTTCGTACAGGGAAAGGGCTCCTACGAGCAGTACTTC
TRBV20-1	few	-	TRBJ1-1	CSARVEYTEAFF	TGCAGTGCTAGGGTAGAATACACTGAAGCTTTCTTT
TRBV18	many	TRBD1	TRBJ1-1	CASSSRQGNTEAFF	TGTGCCAGCTCATCCAGACAGGGCAACACTGAAGCTTTCTTT
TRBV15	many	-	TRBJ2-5	CATSRDLALQETQYF	TGTGCCACCAGCAGAGACCTAGCGCTCCAAGAGACCCAGTACTTC
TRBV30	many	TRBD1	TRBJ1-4	CAWSVGTGASEKLFF	TGTGCCTGGAGTGTGGGGACAGGGGCCTCTGAAAAACTGTTTTTT
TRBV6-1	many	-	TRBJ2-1	CASSELAYNEQFF	TGTGCCAGCAGTGAACTAGCGTACAATGAGCAGTTCTTC
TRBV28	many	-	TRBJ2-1	CASGPRLSGSDEQFF	TGTGCCAGCGGTCCAAGGTTATCCGGCTCAGATGAGCAGTTCTTC
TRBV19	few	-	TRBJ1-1	CASSMAGRRAEAFF	TGTGCCAGTAGTATGGCGGGAAGAAGGGCTGAAGCTTTCTTT
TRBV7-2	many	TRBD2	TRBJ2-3	CASRTGTSGDTQYF	TGTGCCAGCAGAACCGGGACTAGCGGAGATACGCAGTATTTT
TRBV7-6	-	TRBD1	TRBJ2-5	CVSSLGRQGRKETQYF	TGTGTCAGCAGCTTAGGGCGACAGGGTCGGAAAGAGACCCAGTACTTC
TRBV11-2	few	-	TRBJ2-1	CASSGKGTSWDEQFF	TGTGCCAGCAGCGGCAAAGGGACCTCTTGGGATGAGCAGTTCTTC
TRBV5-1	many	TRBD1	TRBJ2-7	CASSPRTGAIYEQYF	TGCGCCAGCAGCCCGCGGACAGGGGCCATCTACGAGCAGTACTTC
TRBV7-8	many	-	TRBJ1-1	CASSLDRRMNTEAFF	TGTGCCAGCAGCTTAGATCGGCGCATGAACACTGAAGCTTTCTTT
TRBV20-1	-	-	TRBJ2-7	CSAREGHTYEQYF	TGCAGTGCTAGAGAGGGACACACCTACGAGCAGTACTTC